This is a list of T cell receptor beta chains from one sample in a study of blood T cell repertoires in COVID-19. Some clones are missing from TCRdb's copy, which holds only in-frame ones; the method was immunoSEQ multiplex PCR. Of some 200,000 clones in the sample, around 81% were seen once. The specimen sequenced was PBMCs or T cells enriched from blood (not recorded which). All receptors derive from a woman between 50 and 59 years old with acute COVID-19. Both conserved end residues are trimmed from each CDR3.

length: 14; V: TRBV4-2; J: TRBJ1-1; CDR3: ASSQVAGQGSTEAF
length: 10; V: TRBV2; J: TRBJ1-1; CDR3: ASSERRLEAF
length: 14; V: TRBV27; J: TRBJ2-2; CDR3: ASSVGQGYGAGELF
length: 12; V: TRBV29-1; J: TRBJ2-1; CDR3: SVGRETSYNEQF
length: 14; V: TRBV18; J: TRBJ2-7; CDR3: ASSPNPGQGSYEQY
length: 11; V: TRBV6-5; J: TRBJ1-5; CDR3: ASRAQVNQPQH
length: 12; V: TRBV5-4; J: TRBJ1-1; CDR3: ASSLDIGAAEAF
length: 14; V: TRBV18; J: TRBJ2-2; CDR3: ASSPPSLSNTGELF
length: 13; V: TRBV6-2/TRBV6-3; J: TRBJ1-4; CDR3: ASSTRRQGNEKLF
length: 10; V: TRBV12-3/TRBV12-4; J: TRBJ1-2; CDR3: ASSLQDYGYT
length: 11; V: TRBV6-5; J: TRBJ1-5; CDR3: ASGVNSNQPQH
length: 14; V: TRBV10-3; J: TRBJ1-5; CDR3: AISEGVGGSNQPQH
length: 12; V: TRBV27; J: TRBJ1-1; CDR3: ASYQGRGSSEAF
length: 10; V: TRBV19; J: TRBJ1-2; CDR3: ASSLGTSGYT